Sequencing of this T cell receptor (beta chain) was carried out in a study of shared clonotypes between healthy human individuals (dated by TCRdb to the early 2020s). A note on the overall study: The cohort comprised two women and a few men aged 18 to 49 years. For each donor, CD4 naive and CD4 memory were each given three plates, CD8 naive was given two plates, and CD8 memory was given one plate. The study deeply sequenced blood TCR repertoires of several healthy adults to estimate repertoire size and the extent of clonotype sharing between individuals. Different laboratories and diverse techniques were used to prepare libraries and sequence TCR repertoires, to increase sequencing depth and limit assay-specific biases. Leukapheresis yielded between about 0.9 and 9.5 billion PBMCs per donor. Paper-wide results and their limitations: Sharing across several donors was observed for approximately 5% of naive CD4, about 3.2% of naive CD8, roughly 2.3% of memory CD4, and around 0.42% of memory CD8 clonotypes. Because the study included only a small number of donors, the genetic and exposure-history diversity represented was limited. Sampling was limited to blood, and TCR repertoires in tissue likely differ from TCR repertoires in blood. Pairwise subsampling indicated that sequencing depth was expected to affect the degree of clonotype sharing among donors. Incomplete sequencing was indicated by rarefaction of sorted-subset datasets, despite the large sequencing depth. Naive subsets generally had larger estimated clonotype richness than memory subsets did. Compared with non-shared clonotypes, clonotypes shared by all four sorted-subset donors had higher generation probabilities.

The donors were healthy, HIV-negative adults who had no recently reported acute infections or vaccinations. Only Caucasian adults living in Nashville, Tennessee, USA were represented among the donors. CD4+ T cells were enriched by magnetic negative selection; naive cells were then positively selected on CD45RA, and the negative fraction formed the memory subset. After blood collection by leukapheresis, PBMCs were isolated using Ficoll-Histopaque density gradient centrifugation and then cryopreserved in the vapor phase of liquid nitrogen. Analytical flow cytometry was used to check the purity and quantity of every magnetically sorted T cell population. Genomic DNA was isolated from each sorted fraction and quantified by UV absorbance on a Nanodrop 2000c. Using the deep immunoSEQ assay, TCR CDR3 regions were amplified from genomic DNA by multiplex PCR. Extracted genomic DNA from each cell subset was spread evenly across all wells of several immunoSEQ 96-well plates, with each plate serving as a replicate. For sorted subsets, each replicate PCR was loaded with approximately 200 ng genomic DNA, equivalent to 30,000 or so T cell genomes. Purified libraries were measured with a Qubit 3.0 fluorometer, size-checked on a Bioanalyzer 2100, and measured again with the KAPA Library Quantification kit. Every immunoSEQ 96-well plate was sequenced on a dedicated single-read 150-cycle Illumina NextSeq 550 flow cell. For the original study's pipeline: Because the immunoSEQ output held only junctional sequences and lacked quality scores, the filtering could not match the filtering applied to full-length reads. Sequences were annotated with PyIR, a Python wrapper for IgBLAST v1.9, using IMGT germline references to assign V/J genes and CDR3. Reads were filtered out if the reads had weak V/J assignments (E-value above 1e-6), no CDR3, stop codons, out-of-frame junctions, or ambiguous translated residues. V3J clonotypes were defined by identical inferred V gene, J gene, and CDR3 amino acid sequence. Percentage overlap between repertoires was computed as shared unique clonotypes divided by the size of the smaller repertoire. Repertoire richness was assessed with RTK rarefaction, the Chao1 estimator, and Recon v2.1 estimates of unobserved clonotypes. Generation probabilities were computed with OLGA for all TCRbeta clonotypes obtained by the gDNA method from several donors. TCRdb stores this immuneACCESS table with in-frame sequences only. Part of the clones is absent; in the studies checked, under half of the shortfall reflects unresolved V genes, and no reason is known for the rest. D and trimming come from the DNA, and the V and J calls and clone size come from that table. Within this sample are about 1 million clones, with 75% to 85% of them counted one time only. The ten top clones hold more than 0.5% of the sample.

Taken from cysteine to phenylalanine, the CDR3 has 14 residues. Of all the DNA, just the CDR3 is kept, 42 bases in frame from base 1. V loses 6 bases, J loses 4 bases, and the germline ends lie 14 bases apart. Looking up the germline V gene yields CDR1 MGHRA and CDR2 YSYEKL. On this clone: Its antigen is currently not known. Base-call qualities are not available, and no considerably larger clone is one nucleotide away.

This TCR came from a man between 18 and 35 years old in good health. Some clones in this sample may be carry-over from other donors' samples. The sequenced material came from memory CD4+ T cells from PBMCs. This specimen's cell subset or site label, per the study, means: CD45RA-negative fraction. The chain was built from TRBV4-1 and TRBJ2-3, with the D gene not clear enough to name. At the DNA level, the sequence is TGCGCCAGCAGGAAACAAGTGGGCCCAGATACGCAGTATTTT. The translation is CASRKQVGPDTQYF.